The 8 T cell receptor beta chains given below trace back to one sample, sequenced in a study of cytomegalovirus exposure and HLA in healthy donors. Primers for the PCR totalled 60 Vbeta and 13 Jbeta. Measured with immunoSEQ multiplex PCR; TCRdb has only the in-frame clones, and not every one. The profile shows 200,000 to 300,000 clones, around four fifths of them singletons. Specimen: PBMCs. The receptors shown here come from a boy younger than 18 in good health and CMV-seronegative.

A few counts support this clone. V gene TRBV19 combines with J gene TRBJ1-5; D not resolved. V lost 3 bases to trimming and J lost 7 bases, with 10 bases between them. CDR3 length: 13 amino acids. Germline assignment: CDR1 LNHDA and CDR2 SQIVND (reference sequence). The CDR3 DNA is TGTGCCAGTAGTATGAAGGCGGGGCAGCCCCAGCATTTT. Translating it yields CASSMKAGQPQHF.

The rearrangement uses TRBV27 and TRBJ1-3, with TRBD1 matching over 7 bases. Trimming removed 5 bases from V and 7 bases from J; junction bases left unmatched: 11. This CDR3 spans 15 amino acids. The germline V gene encodes CDR1 MNHEY and CDR2 SMNVEV (reference sequence). The CDR3 sequence is CASSPRQGPMNTIYF. In nucleotides, the CDR3 is TGTGCCAGCAGTCCCCGACAGGGCCCTATGAACACCATATATTTT.

The chain carries TRBV4-1 and TRBJ1-2; 11 bases match TRBD1. Germline values: CDR1 MGHRA, CDR2 YSYEKL. This CDR3 has 18 residues. The junction had 17 bases not matched to a gene; V was cut back by 3 bases and J by 8 bases. CDR3 in DNA: TGCGCCAGCAGCCAGCCTTGGGGAGGGGGACAGGGGGTAAAGGGCTACACCTTC. Amino acid sequence: CASSQPWGGGQGVKGYTF.

This clone was detected only once. The chain joins TRBV11-1 to TRBJ2-5; a weak D match, TRBD1 (7 bases). CDR3 length equals 13 residues. In germline, CDR1 is SGHAT, CDR2 FQDESV (reference sequence). The V gene lost 10 bases and the J gene lost 2 bases, with 14 bases spanning the gap. In DNA form, the CDR3 reads TGTGCCACCGGGGGACAGACACAAGAGACCCAGTACTTC. As protein: CATGGQTQETQYF.

The chain is built from TRBV11-3 and TRBJ1-1, with 11 positions matching TRBD1. Per germline, CDR1 SGHNT and CDR2 YENEEA. CDR3 length: 14 residues. V shed 5 bases and J 5 bases; nucleotides not matched to a gene: 4. The CDR3 region has the DNA TGTGCCAGCAGCCAGGGACAGGGGGTTACTGAAGCTTTCTTT. Amino acid sequence: CASSQGQGVTEAFF.

The chain has TRBV25-1 and TRBJ2-3, with 9 bases fitting TRBD2. Germline V gives CDR1 MGHDK, CDR2 SYGVNS. The CDR3 totals 18 residues. Trimming cost V 4 bases and J 1 base; bases outside gene matches: 12. In nucleotides, the CDR3 is TGTGCCAGCAGTGGACTAGCGGCCCAGCTTTTTCGCACAGATACGCAGTATTTT. Its translation is CASSGLAAQLFRTDTQYF.

The chain carries TRBV6-1 and TRBJ1-2; 7 bases line up with TRBD1. The CDR3 contains 15 residues. Per germline, CDR1 MNHNS and CDR2 SASEGT. After removal of 2 bases from V and 5 bases from J, the junction contained 8 bases not matched to a gene. This CDR3 is CASSEKEGARYGYTF. The CDR3 DNA sequence: TGTGCCAGCAGTGAAAAGGAGGGGGCGAGGTATGGCTACACCTTC.

V usage is TRBV11-3 and J usage is TRBJ2-7; 9 positions match TRBD1. The CDR3 totals 16 residues. V lost 5 bases and J lost 5; bases outside the gene matches: 13. Germline CDR1 SGHNT, CDR2 YENEEA. CDR3 sequence reads: CASSRRRTGVGNEQYF. DNA for the CDR3: TGTGCCAGCAGCCGCCGTAGGACAGGGGTGGGTAACGAGCAGTACTTC.